The rows below give T cell receptor beta chains drawn from one sample of a study of T cell changes during pregnancy in multiple sclerosis. Only in-frame clones appear in the TCRdb table, and some are missing; sequencing was by immunoSEQ multiplex PCR. The repertoire consists of 30,000 to 45,000 clones, with approximately 90% occurring once and the leading ten covering under 30%. Sample: CD8+ T cells from peripheral blood mononuclear cells, taken before pregnancy. The receptors come from a female donor with multiple sclerosis, enrolled in a pregnancy study. CDR3s include the opening cysteine and the closing phenylalanine or tryptophan. A D gene is named only where the DNA matches it firmly. Rows may omit the clone size; those that give it use once, few, many or a size class.

V: TRBV27
length: 14
J: TRBJ2-7
D: NA
size: NA
CDR3: CSTKEAFSSYEQYF
DNA: TGTTCAACAAAGGAGGCCTTCTCCTCCTACGAGCAGTACTTC

V: TRBV7-9
length: 13
J: TRBJ2-5
D: NA
size: NA
CDR3: CASSYRTQETQYF
DNA: TGTGCCAGCAGCTACCGGACTCAAGAGACCCAGTACTTC

V: TRBV6-5
length: 15
J: TRBJ2-7
D: NA
size: NA
CDR3: CASSYSSSGNYEQYF
DNA: TGTGCCAGCAGTTACTCGAGCTCAGGGAACTACGAGCAGTACTTC

V: TRBV6-1
length: 15
J: TRBJ2-7
D: TRBD1
size: NA
CDR3: CASSEWTGSSYEQYF
DNA: TGTGCCAGCAGTGAATGGACAGGGTCCTCCTACGAGCAGTACTTC

V: TRBV28
length: 14
J: TRBJ2-7
D: TRBD2
size: NA
CDR3: CASSAGGRAGEQYF
DNA: TGTGCCAGCAGTGCCGGCGGGAGGGCCGGCGAGCAGTACTTC

V: TRBV19
length: 13
J: TRBJ1-1
D: TRBD1
size: few
CDR3: CASSTRGASEAFF
DNA: TGTGCCAGTAGTACCAGGGGGGCCTCTGAAGCTTTCTTT

V: TRBV28
length: 15
J: TRBJ1-4
D: TRBD1
size: once
CDR3: CASSPRGQGSEKLFF
DNA: TGTGCCAGCAGCCCTCGCGGACAGGGGAGCGAAAAACTGTTTTTT

V: TRBV9
length: 14
J: TRBJ2-1
D: NA
size: NA
CDR3: CASSVALIGNEQFF
DNA: TGTGCCAGCAGCGTAGCTCTTATCGGGAATGAGCAGTTCTTC

V: TRBV25-1
length: 10
J: TRBJ1-1
D: NA
size: NA
CDR3: CATYREEAFF
DNA: TGTGCCACCTACAGGGAGGAAGCTTTCTTT

V: TRBV2
length: 16
J: TRBJ1-1
D: TRBD1
size: NA
CDR3: CASRVPGQGLNTEAFF
DNA: TGTGCCAGCAGGGTCCCGGGACAGGGTTTGAACACTGAAGCTTTCTTT

V: TRBV10-1
length: 15
J: TRBJ2-7
D: TRBD2
size: NA
CDR3: CASSESLAGPYEQYF
DNA: TGCGCCAGCAGTGAGTCGCTAGCGGGACCCTACGAGCAGTACTTC

V: TRBV23-1
length: 19
J: TRBJ2-7
D: TRBD2
size: NA
CDR3: CASSQSVGTSGGLSYEQYF
DNA: TGCGCCAGCAGTCAATCCGTTGGGACTAGCGGGGGGCTCTCCTACGAGCAGTACTTC

V: TRBV2
length: 12
J: TRBJ1-2
D: NA
size: NA
CDR3: CASRGGVHGYTF
DNA: TGTGCCAGCAGAGGGGGGGTTCATGGCTACACCTTC

V: TRBV6-5
length: 13
J: TRBJ1-5
D: NA
size: NA
CDR3: CASSYGPDQPQHF
DNA: TGTGCCAGCAGTTACGGTCCAGATCAGCCCCAGCATTTT

V: TRBV28
length: 16
J: TRBJ1-2
D: NA
size: once
CDR3: CASSLGGEPTSYGYTF
DNA: TGTGCCAGCAGTTTAGGAGGAGAGCCTACGTCCTATGGCTACACCTTC

V: TRBV4-1
length: 17
J: TRBJ1-2
D: NA
size: NA
CDR3: CASSQDTSQGPRYGYTF
DNA: TGCGCCAGCAGCCAAGATACTAGTCAGGGGCCTCGCTATGGCTACACCTTC

V: TRBV2
length: 12
J: TRBJ1-5
D: NA
size: once
CDR3: CASGGGNQPQHF
DNA: TGTGCCAGTGGGGGGGGGAATCAGCCCCAGCATTTT